This TCR beta chain is from a study of tissue T cells after allogeneic stem cell transplantation. Study overall: Pathologist H&E review favored samples with visible lymphocytes for sequencing among multiple samples.

This clone is classed as medium-sized. Its antigen remains unidentified. The study, taken as a whole, reports: Within patients, tissue anatomy strongly shaped TCR repertoire composition. Shared clones across patients were few; motif clustering revealed tissue-specific shared signatures. Blood and spleen captured only part of the tissue TCR repertoire.

TCRdb's copy holds only in-frame clones and misses some; the assay was immunoSEQ multiplex PCR. The sample has about 6,300 clones; less than 70% are singletons. Per the germline V gene, CDR1 is SGHNT and CDR2 is YYREEE (reference sequence). Trimming removed 0 bases from V and 5 bases from J; junction bases left unmatched: 1. There are 15 residues in the CDR3. The chain couples TRBV5-4 to TRBJ2-1; TRBD2 aligns across 11 bases. This clonotype was sampled from a woman aged 18 to 55 with breast cancer. Sequences were derived from tissue from the stomach, sampled at autopsy. The CDR3 loop reads CASSLASGGNNEQFF. Written as DNA, the CDR3 is TGTGCCAGCAGCTTGGCTAGCGGGGGGAACAATGAGCAGTTCTTC.